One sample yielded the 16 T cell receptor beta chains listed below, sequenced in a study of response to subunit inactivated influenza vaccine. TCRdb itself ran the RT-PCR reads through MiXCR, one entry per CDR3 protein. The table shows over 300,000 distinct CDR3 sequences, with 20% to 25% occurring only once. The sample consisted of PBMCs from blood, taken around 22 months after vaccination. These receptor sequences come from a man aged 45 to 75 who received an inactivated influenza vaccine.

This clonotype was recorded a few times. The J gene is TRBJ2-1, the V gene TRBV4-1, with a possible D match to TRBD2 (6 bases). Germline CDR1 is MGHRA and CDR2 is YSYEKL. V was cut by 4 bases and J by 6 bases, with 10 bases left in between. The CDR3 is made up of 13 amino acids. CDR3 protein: CASSLTRFNEQFF. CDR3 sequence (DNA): TGCGCCAGCAGCCTGACTAGGTTCAATGAGCAGTTCTTC.

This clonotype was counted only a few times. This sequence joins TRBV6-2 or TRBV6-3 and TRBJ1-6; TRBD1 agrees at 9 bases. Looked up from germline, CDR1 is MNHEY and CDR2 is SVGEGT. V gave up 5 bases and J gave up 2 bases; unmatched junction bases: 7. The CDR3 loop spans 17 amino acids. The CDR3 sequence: CASSLRTGATYNSPLHF. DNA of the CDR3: TGTGCCAGCAGTCTGCGGACAGGGGCGACCTATAATTCACCCCTCCACTTT.

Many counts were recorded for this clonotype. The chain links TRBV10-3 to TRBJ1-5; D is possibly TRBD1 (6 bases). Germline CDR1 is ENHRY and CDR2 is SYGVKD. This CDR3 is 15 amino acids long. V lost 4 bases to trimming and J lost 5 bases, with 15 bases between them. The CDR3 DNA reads TGTGCCATCAGTGGGGGCGGCAGGGGCGATCAGCCCCAGCATTTT. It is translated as CAISGGGRGDQPQHF.

CDR3 region: CASTLQRGRSQYF. The CDR3 DNA is TGTGCCAGCACCCTCCAGCGGGGGCGGTCGCAGTATTTT. The chain is built from TRBV12-3 or TRBV12-4 and TRBJ2-3, with TRBD2 matching 8 bases. The CDR3 totals 13 residues. V trimming: 7 bases; J trimming: 10 bases; junction bases outside the gene matches: 10.

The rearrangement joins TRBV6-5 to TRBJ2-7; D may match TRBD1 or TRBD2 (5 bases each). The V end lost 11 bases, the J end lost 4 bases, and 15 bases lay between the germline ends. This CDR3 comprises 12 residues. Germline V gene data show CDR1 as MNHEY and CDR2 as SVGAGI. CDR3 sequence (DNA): TGTGCCTGTCGGGGCCGAAGGTACGAGCAGTACTTC. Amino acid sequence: CACRGRRYEQYF.

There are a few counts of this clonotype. The CDR3 sequence: CATSRDRQGNYEQYF. Here the CDR3 DNA reads TGTGCCACCAGCAGAGATAGACAGGGCAACTACGAGCAGTACTTC. The chain has TRBV15 and TRBJ2-7; TRBD1 matches at 7 bases. The CDR3 totals 15 residues. V shed 0 bases, J shed 3 bases, and the junction held 5 bases outside the gene matches. The germline V gene has CDR1 LNHNV and CDR2 YYDKDF (reference sequence).

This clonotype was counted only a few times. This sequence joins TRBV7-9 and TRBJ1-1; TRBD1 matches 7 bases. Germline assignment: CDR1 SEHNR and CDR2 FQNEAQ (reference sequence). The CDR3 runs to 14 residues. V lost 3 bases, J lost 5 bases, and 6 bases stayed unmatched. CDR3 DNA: TGTGCCAGCAGCTTTGGCGACAGGGCAACTGAAGCTTTCTTT. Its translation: CASSFGDRATEAFF.

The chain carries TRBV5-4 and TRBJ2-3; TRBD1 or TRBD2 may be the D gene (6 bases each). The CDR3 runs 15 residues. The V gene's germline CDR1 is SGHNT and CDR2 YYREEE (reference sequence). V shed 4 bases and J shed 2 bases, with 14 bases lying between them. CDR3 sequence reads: CASSPKGGYTDTQYF. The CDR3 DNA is TGTGCCAGCAGCCCCAAGGGGGGATACACAGATACGCAGTATTTT.

CDR3 coding DNA: TGCGCCAGCAGCTTGGTAGGGGACCCCTACAATGAGCAGTTCTTC. Protein: CASSLVGDPYNEQFF. The chain employs TRBV5-1 and TRBJ2-1; D may match TRBD1 or TRBD2 (5 bases each). The CDR3 has 15 amino acids. Between the trimmed V and J ends, which lost 0 bases and 2 bases, there was a span of 9 bases. Looked up from germline, CDR1 is SGHRS and CDR2 is YFSETQ.

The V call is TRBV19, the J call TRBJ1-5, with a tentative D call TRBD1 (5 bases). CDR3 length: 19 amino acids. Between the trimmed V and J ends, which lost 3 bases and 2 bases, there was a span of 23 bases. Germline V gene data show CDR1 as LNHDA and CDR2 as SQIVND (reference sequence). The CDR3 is CASSISGQGGGSGNQPQHF. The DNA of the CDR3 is TGTGCCAGTAGTATTAGCGGGCAGGGCGGCGGATCGGGCAATCAGCCCCAGCATTTT.

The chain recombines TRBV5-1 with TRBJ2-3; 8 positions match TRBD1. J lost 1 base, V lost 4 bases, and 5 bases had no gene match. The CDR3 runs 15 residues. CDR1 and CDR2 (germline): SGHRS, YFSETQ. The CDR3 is CASSPQGVGTDTQYF. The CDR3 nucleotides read TGCGCCAGCAGCCCACAGGGGGTGGGCACAGATACGCAGTATTTT. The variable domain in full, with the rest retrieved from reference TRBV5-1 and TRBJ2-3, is KAGVTQTPRYLIKTRGQQVTLSCSPISGHRSVSWYQQTPGQGLQFLFEYFSETQRNKGNFPGRFSGRQFSNSRSEMNVSTLELGDSALYLCASSPQGVGTDTQYFGPGTRLTVL.

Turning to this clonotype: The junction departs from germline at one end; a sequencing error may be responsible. The CDR3 reads CASSLTTGRETRYF. CDR3 in DNA: TGTGCCAGCAGTCTTACGACAGGGCGAGAGACCCGGTACTTC. The rearrangement joins TRBV12-3 or TRBV12-4 to TRBJ2-5; TRBD1 matches 7 bases. This CDR3 region has 14 residues.

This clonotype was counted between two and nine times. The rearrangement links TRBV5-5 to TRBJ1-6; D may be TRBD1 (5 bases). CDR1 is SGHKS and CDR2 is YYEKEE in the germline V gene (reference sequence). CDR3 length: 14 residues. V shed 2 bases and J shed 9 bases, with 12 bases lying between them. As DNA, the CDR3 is TGTGCCAGCAGCTTAGGGGACGGCTTTTCACCCCTCCACTTT. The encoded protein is CASSLGDGFSPLHF. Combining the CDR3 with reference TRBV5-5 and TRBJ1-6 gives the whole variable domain DAGVTQSPTHLIKTRGQQVTLRCSPISGHKSVSWYQQVLGQGPQFIFQYYEKEERGRGNFPDRFSARQFPNYSSELNVNALLLGDSALYLCASSLGDGFSPLHFGNGTRLTVT.

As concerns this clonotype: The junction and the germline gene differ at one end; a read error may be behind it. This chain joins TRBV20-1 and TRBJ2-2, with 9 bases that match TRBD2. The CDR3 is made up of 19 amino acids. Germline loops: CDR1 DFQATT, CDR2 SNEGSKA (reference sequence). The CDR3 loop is CCARAGGEWGPTNTGELFF. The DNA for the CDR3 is TGCTGTGCTAGAGCGGGGGGCGAGTGGGGACCGACGAACACCGGGGAGCTGTTTTTT.

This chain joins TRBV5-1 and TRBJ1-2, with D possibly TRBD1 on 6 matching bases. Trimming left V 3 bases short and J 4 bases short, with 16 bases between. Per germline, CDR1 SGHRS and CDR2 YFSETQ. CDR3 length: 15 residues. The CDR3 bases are TGCGCCAGCAGCTGGACGGACAGCGCAGGCTATGGCTACACCTTC. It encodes CASSWTDSAGYGYTF.

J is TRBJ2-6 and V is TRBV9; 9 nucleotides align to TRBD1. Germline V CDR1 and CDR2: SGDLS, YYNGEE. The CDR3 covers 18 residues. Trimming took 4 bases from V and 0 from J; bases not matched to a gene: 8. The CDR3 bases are TGTGCCAGCAGCACGTGGGACAGGGCCAGCTCTGGGGCCAACGTCCTGACTTTC. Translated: CASSTWDRASSGANVLTF.